This T cell receptor beta chain was identified in a study of T cell changes during pregnancy in multiple sclerosis. TCRdb keeps only in-frame clones here, not all; method: immunoSEQ multiplex PCR. Here the sample spans about 24,000 clones, 90% being singletons. Germline loops: CDR1 GTSNPN, CDR2 SVGIG (reference sequence). CDR3 length: 13 amino acids. Trimming took off 1 base at V and 0 bases at J, with 5 bases between the two ends. Sample: CD8+ T cells from peripheral blood mononuclear cells, taken in the third trimester of pregnancy. The rearrangement links TRBV30 to TRBJ2-3; D is unresolved. The origin of this receptor is a female donor in good health, enrolled as a control in a pregnancy study. The CDR3 region has the DNA TGTGCCTGGAGTGGGCTGAGCACAGATACGCAGTATTTT. This codes for CAWSGLSTDTQYF.